This TCR beta chain came from a study of regulatory T cells in long-lasting Graves disease. Study-level results: Lower TCR diversity characterized persistent Graves' patients relative to newly diagnosed patients.

This clonotype appeared a few times. Antigen unknown. Time point denoted: persistent/refractory GD, antithyroid drugs over 5 years with positive TRAb. PBMC-derived RNA was used for the TCR library. Recruitment took place at an endocrinology department in Xi'an, China. Building of the TCR beta libraries involved iRepertoire HTBI primers and Arm-PCR of CDR3 regions. TCRdb processed the multiplex PCR reads anew with MiXCR; each CDR3 protein has one entry. Here the sample spans approximately 360,000 distinct CDR3 sequences, roughly 25% being singletons. Germline assignment: CDR1 MNHEY and CDR2 SMNVEV (reference sequence). The CDR3 runs to 16 residues. V lost 4 bases to trimming and J lost 7 bases; unmatched junction nucleotides: 10.

Source: peripheral blood mononuclear cells (PBMCs), taken when the disease was refractory, from a patient treated with antithyroid drugs. V is TRBV27 and J is TRBJ2-2, with TRBD2 matching over 9 bases. This clonotype was sampled from a woman between 40 and 55 years old with Graves disease. The CDR3 sequence is CASSSARLADRGELFF. The CDR3 nucleotides are TGTGCCAGCAGTTCCGCCCGACTAGCGGATCGCGGGGAGCTGTTTTTT.